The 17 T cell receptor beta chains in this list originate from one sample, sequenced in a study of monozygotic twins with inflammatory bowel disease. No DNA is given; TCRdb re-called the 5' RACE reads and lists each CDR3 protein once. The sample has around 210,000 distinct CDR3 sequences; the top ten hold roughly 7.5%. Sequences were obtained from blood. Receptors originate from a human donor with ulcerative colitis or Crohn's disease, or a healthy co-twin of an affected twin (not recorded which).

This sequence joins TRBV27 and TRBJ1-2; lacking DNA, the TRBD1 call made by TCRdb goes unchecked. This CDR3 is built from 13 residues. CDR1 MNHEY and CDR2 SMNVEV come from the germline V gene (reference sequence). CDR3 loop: CASSLQGIDGYTF.

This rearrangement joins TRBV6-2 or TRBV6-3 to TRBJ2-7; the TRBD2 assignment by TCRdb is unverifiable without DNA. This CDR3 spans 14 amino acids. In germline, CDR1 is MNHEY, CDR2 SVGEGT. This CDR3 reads CASRLAGSSYEQYF.

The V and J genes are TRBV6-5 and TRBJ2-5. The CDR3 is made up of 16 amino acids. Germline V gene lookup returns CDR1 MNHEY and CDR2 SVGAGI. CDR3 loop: CASSYSVARPQETQYF.

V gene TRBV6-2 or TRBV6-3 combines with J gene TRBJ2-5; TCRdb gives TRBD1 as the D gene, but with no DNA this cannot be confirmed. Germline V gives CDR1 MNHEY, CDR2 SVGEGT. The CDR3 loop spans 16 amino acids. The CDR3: CASSYGRQGEKQTQYF.

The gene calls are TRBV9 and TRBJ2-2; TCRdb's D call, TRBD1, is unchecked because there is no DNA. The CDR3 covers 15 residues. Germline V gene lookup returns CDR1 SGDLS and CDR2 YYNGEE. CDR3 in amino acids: CASSRQGPNTGELFF.

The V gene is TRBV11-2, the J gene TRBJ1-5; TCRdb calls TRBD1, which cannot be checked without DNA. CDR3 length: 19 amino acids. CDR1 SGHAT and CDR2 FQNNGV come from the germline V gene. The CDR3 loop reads CASSSPPLAGVLGNQPQHF.

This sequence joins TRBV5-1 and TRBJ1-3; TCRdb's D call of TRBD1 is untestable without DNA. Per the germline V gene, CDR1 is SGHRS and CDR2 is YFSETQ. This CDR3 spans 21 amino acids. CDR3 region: CASSLAGTASLFLSSGNTIYF.

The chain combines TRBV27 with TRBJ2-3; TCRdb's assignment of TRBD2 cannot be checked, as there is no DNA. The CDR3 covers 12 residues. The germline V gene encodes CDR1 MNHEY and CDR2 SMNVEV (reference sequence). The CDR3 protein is CASSSGSTTQYF.

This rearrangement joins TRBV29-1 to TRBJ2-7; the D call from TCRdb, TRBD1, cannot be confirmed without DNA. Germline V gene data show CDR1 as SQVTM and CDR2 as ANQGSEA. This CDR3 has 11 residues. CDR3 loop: CSVRALGEQYF.

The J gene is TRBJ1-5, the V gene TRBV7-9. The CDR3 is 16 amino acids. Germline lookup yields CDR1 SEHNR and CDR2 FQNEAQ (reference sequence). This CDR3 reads CASSLAAGPNNQPQHF.

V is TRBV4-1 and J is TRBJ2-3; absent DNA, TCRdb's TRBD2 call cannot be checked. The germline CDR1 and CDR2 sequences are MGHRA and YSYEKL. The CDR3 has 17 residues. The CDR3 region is CASSQRGTSGVGDTQYF.

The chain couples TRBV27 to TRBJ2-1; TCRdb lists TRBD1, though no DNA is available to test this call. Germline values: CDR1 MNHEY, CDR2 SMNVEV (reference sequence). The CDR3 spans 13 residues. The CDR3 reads CASSLRGVNEQFF.

CDR3 region: CASSTQTGVGTEAFF. The chain carries TRBV7-2 and TRBJ1-1; the D gene TCRdb calls, TRBD1, cannot be checked with no DNA. There are 15 residues in the CDR3. CDR1 and CDR2 from the germline V gene are SGHTA and FQGNSA. Variable domain in full (rest from reference TRBV7-2 and TRBJ1-1): GAGVSQSPSNKVTEKGKDVELRCDPISGHTALYWYRQSLGQGLEFLIYFQGNSAPDKSGLPSDRFSAERTGGSVSTLTIQRTQQEDSAVYLCASSTQTGVGTEAFFGQGTRLTVV.

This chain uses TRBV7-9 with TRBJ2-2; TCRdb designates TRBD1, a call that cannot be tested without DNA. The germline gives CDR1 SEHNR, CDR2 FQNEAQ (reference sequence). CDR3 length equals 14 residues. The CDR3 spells CASSLAGGTGELFF.

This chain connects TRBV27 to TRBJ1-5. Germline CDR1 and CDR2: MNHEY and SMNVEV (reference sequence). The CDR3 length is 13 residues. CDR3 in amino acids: CASSLRGDQPQHF.

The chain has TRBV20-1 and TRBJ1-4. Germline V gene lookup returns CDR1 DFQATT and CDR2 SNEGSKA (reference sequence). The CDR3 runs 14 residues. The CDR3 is CSARVRLFNEKLFF.

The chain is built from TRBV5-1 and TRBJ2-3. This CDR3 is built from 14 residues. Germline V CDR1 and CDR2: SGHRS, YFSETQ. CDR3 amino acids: CASSLALFADTQYF.